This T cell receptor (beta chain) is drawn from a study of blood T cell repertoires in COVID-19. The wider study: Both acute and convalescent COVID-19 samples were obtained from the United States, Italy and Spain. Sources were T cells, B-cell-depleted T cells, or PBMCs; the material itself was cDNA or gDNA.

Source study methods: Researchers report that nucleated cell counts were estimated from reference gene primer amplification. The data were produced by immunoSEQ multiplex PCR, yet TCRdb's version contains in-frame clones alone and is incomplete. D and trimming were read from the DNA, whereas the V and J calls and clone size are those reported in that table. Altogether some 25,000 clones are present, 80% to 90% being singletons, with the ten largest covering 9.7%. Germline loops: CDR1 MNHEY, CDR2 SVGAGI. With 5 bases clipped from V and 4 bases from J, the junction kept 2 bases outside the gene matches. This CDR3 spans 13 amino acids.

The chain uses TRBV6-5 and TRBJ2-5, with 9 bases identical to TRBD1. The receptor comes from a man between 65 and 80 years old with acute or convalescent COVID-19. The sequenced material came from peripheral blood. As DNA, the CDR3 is TGTGCCAGCAGTACAGGGGGCAGAGAGACCCAGTACTTC. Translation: CASSTGGRETQYF.